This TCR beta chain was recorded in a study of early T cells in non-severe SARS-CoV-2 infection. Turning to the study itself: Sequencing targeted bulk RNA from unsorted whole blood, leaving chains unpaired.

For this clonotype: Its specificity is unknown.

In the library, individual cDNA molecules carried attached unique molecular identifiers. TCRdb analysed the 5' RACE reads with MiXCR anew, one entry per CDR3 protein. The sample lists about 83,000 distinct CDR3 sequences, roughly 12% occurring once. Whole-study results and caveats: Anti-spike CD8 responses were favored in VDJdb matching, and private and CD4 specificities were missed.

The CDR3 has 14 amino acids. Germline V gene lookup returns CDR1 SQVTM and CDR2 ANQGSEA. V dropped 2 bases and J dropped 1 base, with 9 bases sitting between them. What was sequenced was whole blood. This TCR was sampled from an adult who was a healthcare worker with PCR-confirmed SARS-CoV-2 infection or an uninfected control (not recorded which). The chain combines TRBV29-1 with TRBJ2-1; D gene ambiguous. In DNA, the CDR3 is TGCAGCGTTGAAAGTAGAACTTCCTACAATGAGCAGTTCTTC. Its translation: CSVESRTSYNEQFF.